A selection of T cell receptor beta chains follows, all from one sample in a study of cytomegalovirus exposure and HLA in healthy donors. Data came from immunoSEQ multiplex PCR; TCRdb stores just in-frame clones and leaves some out. This sample carries 130,000 to 150,000 clones, roughly 73% of them seen once, and the ten largest clones take around 1.4%. Sequenced sample: PBMCs. These receptors were taken from a woman between 40 and 50 years old in good health and CMV-seronegative. Both conserved end residues are trimmed from each CDR3. Fields, in order: V gene, J gene, CDR3 protein.

TRBV29-1,TRBJ2-3,SVENIATGSTDTQY
TRBV4-2,TRBJ2-7,ASSHRQDTYEQY
TRBV13,TRBJ1-1,ASSHGRQGARTEAF
TRBV2,TRBJ1-5,ASKGSNQPQH
TRBV25-1,TRBJ1-2,ASSELGAGGAGDYGYT
TRBV15,TRBJ1-2,ATSLTGLYGYT
TRBV15,TRBJ1-2,ATSSRTGQGYT
TRBV9,TRBJ2-1,ASSETSSYNEQF
TRBV28,TRBJ2-1,ASSLGLAGGLYNEQF
TRBV28,TRBJ1-1,ASSFGQGYEAF
TRBV7-8,TRBJ1-3,ASSLAVQGFSGNTIY
TRBV12-5,TRBJ1-3,ASGNGLPGTSGNTIY
TRBV5-4,TRBJ2-7,ASSLEASGYEQY
TRBV7-9,TRBJ2-3,ASSPTGGDTDTQY
TRBV5-1,TRBJ1-2,ASSLVVGYGYT
TRBV4-2,TRBJ2-3,ASSLSGSTDTQY
TRBV13,TRBJ2-7,ASQRRGRTTYEQY
TRBV5-5,TRBJ2-1,ASSSGTGFSSYNEQF
TRBV14,TRBJ1-1,ASSQDDLNTEAF
TRBV5-6,TRBJ2-7,ASSLGGDFYEQY
TRBV7-9,TRBJ1-3,ASSTGQLSGNTIY
TRBV28,TRBJ1-2,ASSLSGYT
TRBV19,TRBJ1-2,ATQDGGVGHGYT
TRBV25-1,TRBJ1-1,ASSARQGGDTEAF
TRBV30,TRBJ1-3,AWGPGISGNTIY
TRBV7-3,TRBJ1-6,ASSQTLNSPLH
TRBV20-1,TRBJ2-1,SAHDREEQF
TRBV6-6,TRBJ1-2,ASIQGQIGYT
TRBV9,TRBJ1-6,ASSGNRGIDSPLH
TRBV7-6,TRBJ2-3,ASSAPTSGGAADTQY
TRBV28,TRBJ2-1,ASSQRLAAYNEQF
TRBV7-2,TRBJ2-2,ASSLFSRELF
TRBV2,TRBJ1-2,ASSVEGNYGYT
TRBV6-1,TRBJ1-3,ASSPFSGNTIY
TRBV4-3,TRBJ1-2,ASSQEDRNYT
TRBV7-9,TRBJ2-3,ASFKRTGPTDTQY
TRBV2,TRBJ2-3,ASRVGTDTQY
TRBV18,TRBJ1-3,ASSPPAGAGNTIY
TRBV7-3,TRBJ1-1,ASSLSRGNTEAF
TRBV4-1,TRBJ1-1,ASSQDPGGAAEAF
TRBV5-1,TRBJ1-1,ASSTNSAEAF
TRBV6-5,TRBJ1-2,ASSWGGISYGYT
TRBV29-1,TRBJ1-4,SAAGGLEEKLF